One TCR beta chain is described in this entry. As yet, its antigen is unknown. As to time point: newly diagnosed GD, antithyroid drugs for less than 3 months. With RNA extracted from PBMCs as input, the TCR library was made. Graves' disease diagnoses followed American Thyroid Association guidelines. From an endocrinology department in Xi'an, China, came the patients. Building of the TCR beta libraries involved iRepertoire HTBI primers and Arm-PCR of CDR3 regions. MiXCR was run by TCRdb on the multiplex PCR reads, yielding one entry per CDR3 protein. The sample gives under 500,000 distinct CDR3 sequences, about 15% of which show up once; around 10% is in the top ten. This entry is derived from a study of regulatory T cells in long-lasting Graves disease. Study-level points and caveats: Persistent Graves' patients had lower TCR diversity than newly diagnosed ones.

These same records also appear under a second study, on T cells in Graves' hyperthyroidism and ophthalmopathy. That study reports: Hyperthyroidism was newly diagnosed in patients aged 18 to 65 (duration under 2 months).

Sequences were derived from peripheral blood mononuclear cells (PBMCs), sampled at new diagnosis, from a patient treated with antithyroid drugs. The clonotype comes from a woman in her 30s with Graves disease.

CDR3 in amino acids: CASSLSQGGLNQPQHF. The CDR3 DNA reads TGTGCCAGCAGCTTGTCACAGGGGGGACTTAATCAGCCCCAGCATTTT. The chain combines TRBV5-6 with TRBJ1-5; 8 bases are a match to TRBD1. V lost 1 base to trimming and J lost 4 bases; unmatched junction nucleotides: 7. This CDR3 region has 16 residues. Germline-derived CDR1 and CDR2 are SGHDT and YYEEEE.